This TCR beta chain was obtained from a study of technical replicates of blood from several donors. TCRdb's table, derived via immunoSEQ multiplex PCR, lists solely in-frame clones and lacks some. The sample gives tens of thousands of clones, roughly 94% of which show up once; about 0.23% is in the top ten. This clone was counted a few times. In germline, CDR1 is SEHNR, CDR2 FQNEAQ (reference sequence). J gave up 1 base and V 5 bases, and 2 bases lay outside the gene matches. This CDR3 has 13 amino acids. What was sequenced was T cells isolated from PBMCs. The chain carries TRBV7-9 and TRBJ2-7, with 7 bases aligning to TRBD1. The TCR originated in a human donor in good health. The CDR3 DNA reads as TGTGCCAGCAGCCAGGGACAGTCCTACGAGCAGTACTTC. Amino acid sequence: CASSQGQSYEQYF.